This TCR beta chain was identified in a study of response to subunit inactivated influenza vaccine. Study-wide results and limits: After each seasonal influenza vaccination, few new T cells are recruited, the authors suggested.

TCRdb reprocessed the RT-PCR reads with MiXCR, giving one entry per CDR3 protein. There are more than 600,000 distinct CDR3 sequences in the sample; less than 20% occur only once, and approximately 10% lies in the top ten. Concerning this clonotype itself: The antigen is undetermined.

CDR1 and CDR2 (germline): SEHNR, FQNEAQ (reference sequence). The CDR3 consists of 15 residues. The junction had 13 bases not matched to a gene; V was cut back by 5 bases and J by 9 bases. This clonotype was obtained from a man in his fifties who received an inactivated influenza vaccine. J is TRBJ2-1 and V is TRBV7-9, with TRBD1 identical over 7 bases. Sequenced material: PBMCs from blood, taken around 5 days after vaccination. Written as DNA, the CDR3 is TGTGCCAGCAGCCGTGACAGGGTGGTTTTGGGTGAGCAGTTCTTC. It codes for CASSRDRVVLGEQFF.